This TCR beta chain emerged from a study of Graves' ophthalmopathy and Graves' hyperthyroidism. Findings and caveats of the study: With 65% to 71% sensitivity and 72% to 80% specificity, the model predicted ophthalmopathy progression. Thyroid clonotypes that were expanded above 0.001 frequency mostly also appeared in blood. With about 87% sensitivity and around 81% specificity, a 13-signature model separated ophthalmopathy from stable hyperthyroidism.

This clonotype was observed a few times. Its antigen is unidentified. Uncontrolled infections, other autoimmune diseases, pregnancy or lactation barred patients from enrollment. Using RNA transcripts, the TCR beta CDR3 regions were amplified. HTBI primers primed a first-round RT-PCR, and a second-round multiplex PCR followed. Each CDR3 protein gets one entry after TCRdb re-called the multiplex PCR reads with MiXCR. The sample holds around 1,000,000 distinct CDR3 sequences, about 38% seen once. The V gene lost 6 bases and the J gene lost 5 bases, with 14 bases spanning the gap. The CDR3 runs to 14 residues.

The clonotype comes from an adult man with Graves' hyperthyroidism. V and J are TRBV12-3 or TRBV12-4 and TRBJ1-5; D not resolved. The sample was peripheral blood or thyroid tissue (not recorded which). The CDR3 DNA sequence: TGTGCCAGCAGGGCCCGGGGTTGGGATCAGCCCCAGCATTTT. It encodes CASRARGWDQPQHF.